The source of this T cell receptor (beta chain) is a study of T-cell memory formation after mild COVID-19. On this clonotype: Its specificity is not known.

TCRdb re-called the 5' RACE reads through MiXCR, storing one row per CDR3 protein. The table shows 190,000 or so distinct CDR3 sequences, with around 25% occurring only once. The study's findings and limits: Pre-infection memory contained some responding clones, which suggested that cross-reactive memory had joined. Mainly CM and EM harbored the contracting CD4+ clones; mainly EMRA harbored the CD8+ ones.

Trimming took 0 bases from V and 5 from J; bases not matched to a gene: 10. Germline V gene data show CDR1 as SGHRS and CDR2 as YFSETQ. The CDR3 is 16 residues long. Sequenced: PBMCs or a T cell subset sorted from them (not recorded which). The TCR comes from an adult woman who had mild COVID-19 (a few samples of this study predate the infection). Cell type and time point are not known. The genes are TRBV5-1 and TRBJ2-7, with TRBD1 matching 8 bases. The CDR3 DNA reads as TGCGCCAGCAGCTTGGCAGAGGCAGGGGGCCTCGACGAGCAGTACTTC. Protein: CASSLAEAGGLDEQYF.